These 15 T cell receptor beta chains were all obtained from the same sample, sequenced in a study of shared clonotypes between healthy human individuals. The table came from immunoSEQ multiplex PCR; TCRdb's copy has only in-frame clones and leaves some out. This table holds roughly 530,000 clones, about 95% found once. Sequences were obtained from naive CD4+ T cells sorted from blood. Subset: CD45RA+ positively selected. These receptors all come from a woman younger than 45 in good health.

The chain recombines TRBV9 with TRBJ2-1; possible D gene TRBD2, 6 bases. The ends were cut back, 0 bases at V and 4 bases at J, with 14 bases in the middle. Germline assignment: CDR1 SGDLS and CDR2 YYNGEE. The CDR3 is made up of 16 amino acids. This CDR3 reads CASSVEFREPYNEQFF. The DNA of the CDR3 is TGTGCCAGCAGCGTAGAGTTTCGGGAGCCATACAATGAGCAGTTCTTC.

The V gene is TRBV18, the J gene TRBJ2-1; TRBD2 matches at 10 bases. The junction had 10 bases not matched to a gene; V was cut back by 3 bases and J by 8 bases. Germline lookup yields CDR1 KGHSH and CDR2 LQKENI. This CDR3 region has 16 residues. The CDR3 spells CASSPWTSGKGHEQFF. The CDR3 DNA is TGTGCCAGCTCACCGTGGACTAGCGGAAAGGGGCATGAGCAGTTCTTC. The variable domain in full, with the rest retrieved from reference TRBV18 and TRBJ2-1, is NAGVMQNPRHLVRRRGQEARLRCSPMKGHSHVYWYRQLPEEGLKFMVYLQKENIIDESGMPKERFSAEFPKEGPSILRIQQVVRGDSAAYFCASSPWTSGKGHEQFFGPGTRLTVL.

This clone was counted a single time. The rearrangement uses TRBV28 and TRBJ2-5; D is perhaps TRBD2 (6 bases). The assigned J gene may be wrong: the sequence end matches TRBJ2-7 better. Germline V CDR1 and CDR2: MDHEN, SYDVKM. CDR3 length: 14 amino acids. CDR3 DNA sequence: TGTGCCAGCAGTCCGACGGGACTGAGCTACGAGCAGTACTTC. Its protein is CASSPTGLSYEQYF.

This sequence joins TRBV19 and TRBJ2-1, with 12 bases aligning to TRBD2. This CDR3 has 19 residues. In germline, CDR1 is LNHDA, CDR2 SQIVND (reference sequence). The junction had 14 bases not matched to a gene; V was cut back by 6 bases and J by 2 bases. The CDR3 DNA reads TGTGCCAGTAGACTCTCCGGGACTAGCGGGTACAGTACCTACAATGAGCAGTTCTTC. Residues: CASRLSGTSGYSTYNEQFF.

The chain recombines TRBV7-2 with TRBJ2-5, with 8 bases aligning to TRBD1. V dropped 5 bases and J dropped 5; count of bases not matched to a gene: 10. The CDR3 has 15 amino acids. Germline V gives CDR1 SGHTA, CDR2 FQGNSA. CDR3 coding DNA: TGTGCCAGCAGCCGACCCAGGACAGGGTGGGAGACCCAGTACTTC. It yields the protein CASSRPRTGWETQYF.

The rearrangement joins TRBV29-1 to TRBJ1-2; weak D call: TRBD1 (5 bases). V was cut by 8 bases and J by 2 bases, with 12 bases left in between. The germline gives CDR1 SQVTM, CDR2 ANQGSEA. The CDR3 totals 12 residues. Here the CDR3 reads CSTGTSNYGYTF. The DNA of the CDR3 is TGCAGCACCGGGACCTCAAACTATGGCTACACCTTC.

The rearrangement joins TRBV15 to TRBJ2-6, with D maybe TRBD1 (6 bases). The germline gives CDR1 LNHNV, CDR2 YYDKDF (reference sequence). CDR3 length: 13 amino acids. Trimming cost V 1 base and J 14 bases, with 12 bases left between them. The CDR3 DNA reads TGTGCCACCAGCAGAGGGTCACAGGGCATCCTGACTTTC. Residues: CATSRGSQGILTF.

The rearrangement uses TRBV6-1 and TRBJ2-1; 7 positions match TRBD2. V lost 10 bases to trimming and J lost 0 bases; unmatched junction nucleotides: 6. The CDR3 spans 14 residues. CDR1 is MNHNS, CDR2 SASEGT, per germline. The CDR3, as DNA: TGTGCCACGGGGGGTGGGAGCTCCTACAATGAGCAGTTCTTC. Its translation: CATGGGSSYNEQFF.

The genes are TRBV7-8 and TRBJ2-4, with TRBD2 matching 8 bases. V dropped 1 base and J dropped 6; count of bases not matched to a gene: 8. CDR1 and CDR2 (germline): SGHVS, FQNEAQ. The CDR3 is 16 residues long. The CDR3 coding sequence is TGTGCCAGCAGCTTAGGTCAACGGGAGGGACGAAACATTCAGTACTTC. This gives the protein CASSLGQREGRNIQYF.

This chain connects TRBV27 to TRBJ2-4, with D tentatively TRBD1 or TRBD2 (6 bases each). V shed 2 bases and J shed 1 base, with 15 bases lying between them. Germline V gene sequence: CDR1 MNHEY, CDR2 SMNVEV (reference sequence). The CDR3 has 17 residues. The DNA of the CDR3 is TGTGCCAGCAGTTTAAACCCCAGGAGGGGGGCCAAAAACATTCAGTACTTC. As protein: CASSLNPRRGAKNIQYF.

The chain is built from TRBV6-1 and TRBJ1-2, with D unclear. Germline CDR1 and CDR2: MNHNS and SASEGT. V was cut by 3 bases and J by 5 bases, with 7 bases left in between. The CDR3 contains 12 residues. For the CDR3, the DNA is TGTGCCAGCAGTGAGCGAGAATATGGCTACACCTTC. Amino acid sequence: CASSEREYGYTF.

The genes are TRBV5-1 and TRBJ2-1; tentatively, D is TRBD2 (6 bases). The CDR3 is 15 amino acids. V lost 1 base to trimming and J lost 3 bases, with 11 bases between them. Germline CDR1 SGHRS, CDR2 YFSETQ. The CDR3 sequence is CASSLSGDFYNEQFF. CDR3 DNA: TGCGCCAGCAGCTTGTCGGGAGACTTCTACAATGAGCAGTTCTTC.

The V and J genes are TRBV19 and TRBJ2-5, with D possibly being TRBD2 (6 bases). Germline V lookup: CDR1 LNHDA, CDR2 SQIVND (reference sequence). CDR3 length: 13 residues. With 6 bases removed from V and 2 bases from J, the gap between germline ends came to 10 bases. CDR3 sequence: CASSTSRQETQYF. CDR3 DNA sequence: TGTGCCAGTAGCACTAGCAGGCAAGAGACCCAGTACTTC.

The chain has TRBV7-9 and TRBJ2-7, with TRBD1 matching 9 bases. J lost 2 bases, V lost 5 bases, and 4 bases had no gene match. CDR1 and CDR2 (germline): SEHNR, FQNEAQ (reference sequence). This CDR3 has 14 amino acids. The CDR3 sequence: CASSGGDRAYEQYF. The CDR3 DNA is TGTGCCAGCAGCGGCGGGGACAGGGCCTACGAGCAGTACTTC. The variable domain in full, completed from reference TRBV7-9 and TRBJ2-7, reads DTGVSQNPRHKITKRGQNVTFRCDPISEHNRLYWYRQTLGQGPEFLTYFQNEAQLEKSRLLSDRFSAERPKGSFSTLEIQRTEQGDSAMYLCASSGGDRAYEQYFGPGTRLTVT.

The chain joins TRBV5-1 to TRBJ2-1, with D tentatively TRBD2 (6 bases). Germline V gives CDR1 SGHRS, CDR2 YFSETQ. This CDR3 is 14 amino acids long. V lost 3 bases and J lost 7, with 14 bases in between. The CDR3 spells CASSSPSEVNEQFF. As DNA, the CDR3 is TGCGCCAGCAGCTCCCCTAGCGAGGTTAATGAGCAGTTCTTC.